This T cell receptor beta chain was found in a study of OX40 agonist ivuxolimab in advanced cancers. As concerns this clone: Its antigen is currently unknown.

With autoimmune disease history or systemic immunosuppression, patients were excluded. Study-wide results and limits: Compared with CD4+, CD8+ T cells on average had more expanded clones. Dosing at 0.1 to 3.0 mg/kg was accompanied by clonal expansion of CD4+ and CD8+ blood T cells by week 6.

V was trimmed by 11 bases and J by 7 bases, leaving 24 bases between them. Germline CDR1 is MDHEN and CDR2 is SYDVKM. The length of the CDR3 is 14 residues. TCRdb's table, derived via immunoSEQ multiplex PCR, lists solely in-frame clones and lacks some. The sample includes about 72,000 clones, around 88% seen only once; the top ten take approximately 0.86%. The specimen was CD4+ or CD8+ T cells sorted from blood, collected in a trial of the OX40 agonist ivuxolimab. This chain uses TRBV28 with TRBJ2-7; D may correspond to TRBD1 or TRBD2 (5 bases each). This TCR came from an adult with an advanced solid tumor such as melanoma, head and neck, liver or kidney cancer. CDR3 in DNA: TGTGCCGGGGGATTTCCGGGGTCGCTGCGGGAGCAGTACTTC. Encoded protein: CAGGFPGSLREQYF.